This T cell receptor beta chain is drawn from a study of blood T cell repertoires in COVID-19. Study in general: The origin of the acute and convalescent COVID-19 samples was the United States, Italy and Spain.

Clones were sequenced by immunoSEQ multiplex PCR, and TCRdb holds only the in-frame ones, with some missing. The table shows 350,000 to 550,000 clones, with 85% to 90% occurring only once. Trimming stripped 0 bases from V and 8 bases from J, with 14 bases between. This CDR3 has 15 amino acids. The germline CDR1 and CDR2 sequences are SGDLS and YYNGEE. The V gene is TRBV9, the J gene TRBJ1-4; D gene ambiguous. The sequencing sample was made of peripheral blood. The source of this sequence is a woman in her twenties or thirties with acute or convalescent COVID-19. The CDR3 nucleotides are TGTGCCAGCAGCGTAGAAGCGGGCGGTGGGGAAAAACTGTTTTTT. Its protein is CASSVEAGGGEKLFF. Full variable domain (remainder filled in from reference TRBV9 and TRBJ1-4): DSGVTQTPKHLITATGQRVTLRCSPRSGDLSVYWYQQSLDQGLQFLIQYYNGEERAKGNILERFSAQQFPDLHSELNLSSLELGDSALYFCASSVEAGGGEKLFFGSGTQLSVL.